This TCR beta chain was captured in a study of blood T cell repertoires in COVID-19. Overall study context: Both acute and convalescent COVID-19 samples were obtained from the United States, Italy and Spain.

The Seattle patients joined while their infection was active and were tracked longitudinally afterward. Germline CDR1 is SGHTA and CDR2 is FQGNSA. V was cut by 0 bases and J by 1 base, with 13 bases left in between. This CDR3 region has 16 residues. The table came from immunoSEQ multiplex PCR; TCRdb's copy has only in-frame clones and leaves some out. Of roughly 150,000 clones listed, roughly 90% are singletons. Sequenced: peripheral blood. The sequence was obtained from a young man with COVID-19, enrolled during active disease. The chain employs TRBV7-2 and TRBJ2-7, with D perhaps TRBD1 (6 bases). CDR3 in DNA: TGTGCCAGCAGCTTAGCGAGCAGGGGAGTTTCCTACGAGCAGTACTTC. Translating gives CASSLASRGVSYEQYF. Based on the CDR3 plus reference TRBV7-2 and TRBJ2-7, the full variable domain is GAGVSQSPSNKVTEKGKDVELRCDPISGHTALYWYRQSLGQGLEFLIYFQGNSAPDKSGLPSDRFSAERTGGSVSTLTIQRTQQEDSAVYLCASSLASRGVSYEQYFGPGTRLTVT.